This T cell receptor (beta chain) was obtained from a study of blood T cell repertoires in COVID-19. The wider study: The cDNA or gDNA used as material had been derived from T cells, B-cell-depleted T cells, or PBMCs.

Libraries were prepared by immunoSEQ multiplex PCR; TCRdb keeps only in-frame clonotypes and omits some of them. The table includes some 150,000 clones, 75% to 90% detected once. The germline V and J ends were trimmed by 6 bases and 5 bases, with 5 bases remaining between them. Looked up from germline, CDR1 is WNHNN and CDR2 is SYGVQD (reference sequence). The CDR3 covers 12 residues. The source material was peripheral blood. The clonotype comes from a woman in her 70s with acute or convalescent COVID-19. The chain combines TRBV10-1 with TRBJ1-6; D gene ambiguous. CDR3 DNA: TGCGCCAGCAGCCGGGATAATTCACCCCTCCACTTT. Its protein product is CASSRDNSPLHF.